Below are 24 T cell receptor beta chains sequenced from a single sample in a study of T cells in Graves' hyperthyroidism and ophthalmopathy. Amplification of TCR beta CDR3 regions used RNA as the template. The HTBI primer set was used in a first-round RT-PCR of the TCR CDR3. MiXCR, run by TCRdb on the multiplex PCR reads, gives a single entry per CDR3 protein. The table records about 640,000 distinct CDR3 sequences, less than 25% of them present only once. Specimen: blood. Source of these receptors: a man aged 25-40 years with Graves' ophthalmopathy.

CDR3 loop: CAWSRTRTSGRNTDTQYF. The CDR3 DNA reads as TGTGCCTGGAGTCGCACTAGGACTAGCGGGAGGAACACAGATACGCAGTATTTT. The V gene is TRBV30, the J gene TRBJ2-3; 14 positions match TRBD2. CDR1 and CDR2 (germline): GTSNPN, SVGIG (reference sequence). V shed 2 bases and J 2 bases; nucleotides not matched to a gene: 9. The CDR3 length is 18 residues.

This clonotype was seen a few times. The J gene is TRBJ2-7, the V gene TRBV18; D remains ambiguous. This CDR3 is built from 15 residues. The germline V and J ends were trimmed by 3 bases and 6 bases, with 18 bases remaining between them. The germline CDR1 and CDR2 sequences are KGHSH and LQKENI. CDR3 loop: CASSPPGIASAEQYF. As DNA, the CDR3 is TGTGCCAGCTCACCTCCAGGAATTGCATCTGCCGAGCAGTACTTC. Drawing the rest from reference TRBV18 and TRBJ2-7, the complete variable domain is NAGVMQNPRHLVRRRGQEARLRCSPMKGHSHVYWYRQLPEEGLKFMVYLQKENIIDESGMPKERFSAEFPKEGPSILRIQQVVRGDSAAYFCASSPPGIASAEQYFGPGTRLTVT.

A few counts support this clonotype. The chain is built from TRBV5-1 and TRBJ2-6, with 7 positions matching TRBD1. Germline-derived CDR1 and CDR2 are SGHRS and YFSETQ. The CDR3 spans 17 residues. V shed 0 bases, J shed 4 bases, and the junction held 7 bases outside the gene matches. CDR3 sequence: CASSLDATGSGANVLTF. The CDR3 bases are TGCGCCAGCAGCTTGGACGCGACAGGGTCCGGGGCCAACGTCCTGACTTTC.

In this sample, this clonotype turned up a few times. The gene calls are TRBV18 and TRBJ1-4, with D possibly matching TRBD1 (5 bases). CDR1 and CDR2 from the germline V gene are KGHSH and LQKENI. This CDR3 has 16 residues. V lost 4 bases, J lost 1 base, and 13 bases lay in between. For the CDR3, the DNA is TGTGCCAGCTCACAGACGGGACGGGGAACTAATGAAAAACTGTTTTTT. Translation: CASSQTGRGTNEKLFF.

This clonotype was seen only a few times. The chain couples TRBV24-1 to TRBJ2-5, with 10 bases lining up with TRBD2. Germline V CDR1 and CDR2: KGHDR, SFDVKD. V dropped 6 bases and J dropped 3; count of bases not matched to a gene: 0. This CDR3 has 13 amino acids. CDR3 DNA sequence: TGTGCCACCAGTCTAGCGGGAGAAGAGACCCAGTACTTC. Protein product: CATSLAGEETQYF.

This chain links TRBV4-1 with TRBJ2-7; TRBD2 is a possible D gene (6 bases). CDR3 size: 15 residues. V was pared by 0 bases and J by 9 bases, with 18 bases between. The germline gives CDR1 MGHRA, CDR2 YSYEKL. CDR3 sequence reads: CASSQDRDSPRVQYF. The CDR3 bases are TGCGCCAGCAGCCAAGATAGGGACTCACCTCGGGTGCAGTACTTC.

About this clonotype itself: The missing conserved phenylalanine or tryptophan at the end of this CDR3 makes a read error likely. The chain couples TRBV20-1 to TRBJ2-1; weak D call: TRBD1 (6 bases). Germline CDR1 reads DFQATT; CDR2 reads SNEGSKA (reference sequence). This CDR3 region has 15 residues. Between the trimmed V and J ends, which lost 0 bases and 4 bases, there was a span of 13 bases. The chain's CDR3 is CSARDGYGQYNEQFL. CDR3 nucleotides: TGCAGTGCTAGAGATGGATACGGACAGTACAATGAGCAGTTCCTC.

The rearrangement uses TRBV9 and TRBJ2-2; the match to TRBD2 covers 9 bases. The CDR3 is 15 residues long. CDR1 is SGDLS and CDR2 is YYNGEE in the germline V gene. The V gene end was trimmed by 4 bases and the J gene end by 4 bases; junction bases not matched to a gene: 5. CDR3 sequence reads: CASSRLAEGTGELFF. CDR3 DNA sequence: TGTGCCAGCAGCCGACTAGCGGAGGGCACCGGGGAGCTGTTTTTT. Full variable domain (rest looked up from reference TRBV9 and TRBJ2-2): DSGVTQTPKHLITATGQRVTLRCSPRSGDLSVYWYQQSLDQGLQFLIQYYNGEERAKGNILERFSAQQFPDLHSELNLSSLELGDSALYFCASSRLAEGTGELFFGEGSRLTVL.

This clonotype was seen at least ten times. The chain is built from TRBV30 and TRBJ2-7; D is possibly TRBD2 (6 bases). Germline CDR1 GTSNPN, CDR2 SVGIG (reference sequence). This CDR3 has 15 residues. V was cut by 2 bases and J by 0 bases, with 14 bases left in between. The CDR3 region is CAWSSPEGSSYEQYF. CDR3 DNA: TGTGCCTGGAGTTCTCCGGAGGGGAGCTCCTACGAGCAGTACTTC. Drawing the rest from reference TRBV30 and TRBJ2-7, the complete variable domain is SQTIHQWPATLVQPVGSPLSLECTVEGTSNPNLYWYRQAAGRGLQLLFYSVGIGQISSEVPQNLSASRPQDRQFILSSKKLLLSDSGFYLCAWSSPEGSSYEQYFGPGTRLTVT.

The chain links TRBV20-1 to TRBJ2-7; the D is unclear. CDR1 is DFQATT, CDR2 SNEGSKA, per germline (reference sequence). Trimming pared 0 bases from V and 0 bases from J, leaving 12 bases between. CDR3 length equals 15 residues. CDR3 loop: CSARDSGRYSYEQYF. CDR3 coding DNA: TGCAGTGCTAGAGATAGTGGCAGGTACTCCTACGAGCAGTACTTC.

The chain employs TRBV28 and TRBJ2-2; TRBD2 matches 8 bases. Losses at the gene ends were 4 bases for V and 5 bases for J; bases not matched to a gene: 3. Germline assignment: CDR1 MDHEN and CDR2 SYDVKM. This CDR3 spans 14 amino acids. The DNA for the CDR3 is TGTGCCAGCAGTTCGGGGGGGGAAACCGGGGAGCTGTTTTTT. Its translation is CASSSGGETGELFF. Looking up the rest from reference TRBV28 and TRBJ2-2 gives the full variable domain: DVKVTQSSRYLVKRTGEKVFLECVQDMDHENMFWYRQDPGLGLRLIYFSYDVKMKEKGDIPEGYSVSREKKERFSLILESASTNQTSMYLCASSSGGETGELFFGEGSRLTVL.

In its sample, this clonotype was seen a few times. The chain recombines TRBV9 with TRBJ2-7, with D uncertain. The V end lost 0 bases, the J end lost 6 bases, and 19 bases lay between the germline ends. Germline V lookup: CDR1 SGDLS, CDR2 YYNGEE. CDR3 length: 16 amino acids. This CDR3 is CASSVVDGITVCEQYF. Here the CDR3 DNA reads TGTGCCAGCAGCGTAGTCGATGGGATTACGGTATGCGAGCAGTACTTC.

The table lists this clonotype with many counts. The chain recombines TRBV15 with TRBJ2-3; D is undetermined. CDR3 length: 17 residues. The ends were cut back, 1 base at V and 0 bases at J, with 14 bases in the middle. Per the germline V gene, CDR1 is LNHNV and CDR2 is YYDKDF (reference sequence). The CDR3 sequence: CATSRGAGGFSTDTQYF. DNA for the CDR3: TGTGCCACCAGCAGAGGTGCAGGTGGGTTTAGCACAGATACGCAGTATTTT.

The rearrangement uses TRBV6-1 and TRBJ2-1, with 7 bases identical to TRBD1. This CDR3 has 12 amino acids. Trimming took 6 bases from V and 7 from J; bases not matched to a gene: 3. Germline lookup yields CDR1 MNHNS and CDR2 SASEGT. The CDR3 region is CASRSGQNEQFF. In DNA form, the CDR3 reads TGTGCCAGCAGGTCGGGACAGAATGAGCAGTTCTTC.

This chain uses TRBV2 with TRBJ2-3; 7 bases align to TRBD2. The ends lost 5 bases at V and 4 bases at J; junction bases unmatched: 6. Germline lookup yields CDR1 SNHLY and CDR2 FYNNEI. There are 14 residues in the CDR3. The CDR3 sequence: CASSPRLASDTQYF. The CDR3 DNA is TGTGCCAGCAGTCCCAGACTAGCCTCAGATACGCAGTATTTT. Full variable domain (remainder filled in from reference TRBV2 and TRBJ2-3): EPEVTQTPSHQVTQMGQEVILRCVPISNHLYFYWYRQILGQKVEFLVSFYNNEISEKSEIFDDQFSVERPDGSNFTLKIRSTKLEDSAMYFCASSPRLASDTQYFGPGTRLTVL.

This chain uses TRBV13 with TRBJ2-3, with 14 bases identical to TRBD2. With 5 bases clipped from V and 5 bases from J, the junction kept 3 bases outside the gene matches. The CDR3 covers 15 residues. Germline V lookup: CDR1 PRHDT, CDR2 FYEKMQ (reference sequence). The CDR3 nucleotides are TGTGCCAGCAGCCACGGGACTAGCGGGAGAGATACGCAGTATTTT. Translating it yields CASSHGTSGRDTQYF.

This sequence joins TRBV6-5 and TRBJ2-6, with a weak D call TRBD1 (6 bases). Trimming pared 2 bases from V and 0 bases from J, leaving 14 bases between. Germline V lookup: CDR1 MNHEY, CDR2 SVGAGI. CDR3 size: 18 residues. The CDR3 sequence: CASSYIGTRGSGANVLTF. The CDR3 DNA reads TGTGCCAGCAGTTACATCGGGACAAGGGGCTCTGGGGCCAACGTCCTGACTTTC.

This clonotype has a handful of counts. CDR3 coding DNA: TGTGCCAGCAGCCCTCGGGGGACAGGGAGGGAAAAACTGTTTTTT. Amino acids: CASSPRGTGREKLFF. The gene calls are TRBV5-6 and TRBJ1-4, with 9 bases lining up with TRBD1. Trimming removed 4 bases from V and 8 bases from J; junction bases left unmatched: 9. This CDR3 is 15 amino acids long. Per the germline V gene, CDR1 is SGHDT and CDR2 is YYEEEE. Full variable domain (rest looked up from reference TRBV5-6 and TRBJ1-4): DAGVTQSPTHLIKTRGQQVTLRCSPKSGHDTVSWYQQALGQGPQFIFQYYEEEERQRGNFPDRFSGHQFPNYSSELNVNALLLGDSALYLCASSPRGTGREKLFFGSGTQLSVL.

This clonotype has ten or more counts. The rearrangement uses TRBV12-3 or TRBV12-4 and TRBJ2-5; 10 bases map to TRBD1. V dropped 4 bases and J dropped 4; count of bases not matched to a gene: 3. This CDR3 has 14 amino acids. CDR3 coding DNA: TGTGCCAGCAGTTCTGGGGACAGGGGAGAGACCCAGTACTTC. This sequence encodes CASSSGDRGETQYF.

Only one count was recorded for this clonotype. The V call is TRBV18, the J call TRBJ1-2; D is ambiguous. Germline CDR1 is KGHSH and CDR2 is LQKENI. This CDR3 is 15 amino acids long. The V gene lost 2 bases and the J gene lost 0 bases, with 10 bases spanning the gap. This CDR3 reads CASSPMLPANYGYTF. CDR3 nucleotide sequence: TGTGCCAGCTCACCAATGCTGCCAGCTAACTATGGCTACACCTTC.

This clonotype has only a few counts. J is TRBJ2-3 and V is TRBV30; D not certain. Trimming removed 0 bases from V and 7 bases from J, with 11 bases in between. The CDR3 has 13 amino acids. The V gene's germline CDR1 is GTSNPN and CDR2 SVGIG (reference sequence). CDR3 in DNA: TGTGCCTGGAGTGTAACAGACCCAAATACGCAGTATTTT. Translation: CAWSVTDPNTQYF.

This clonotype was counted ten times or more. This chain connects TRBV28 to TRBJ2-7, with D possibly called TRBD1 or TRBD2 (6 bases each). The V end was cut by 2 bases, the J end by 4 bases, with 12 bases between. Germline V lookup: CDR1 MDHEN, CDR2 SYDVKM. The CDR3 totals 14 residues. CDR3 region: CASSLTGTGYEQYF. Written as DNA, the CDR3 is TGTGCCAGCAGTTTAACAGGGACTGGGTACGAGCAGTACTTC.

The chain carries TRBV12-3 or TRBV12-4 and TRBJ2-3; 7 nucleotides match TRBD2. CDR3 length equals 15 residues. After removal of 3 bases from V and 5 bases from J, the junction contained 8 bases not matched to a gene. The CDR3, as DNA: TGTGCCAGCAGTTTGGGCCCAGGGAGGGAAGATACGCAGTATTTT. Protein sequence: CASSLGPGREDTQYF.

A word on this clonotype: At one end, the junction sequence differs from germline, possibly due to a read error. The chain recombines TRBV7-3 with TRBJ2-3; possibly TRBD1 for D (5 bases). CDR3 length equals 15 residues. CDR1 SGHTA and CDR2 FQGTGA come from the germline V gene. The CDR3 nucleotides are TGTACCAGCAGCTCAAGGGGCCAACACACAGATACGCAGTATTTT. It yields the protein CTSSSRGQHTDTQYF.